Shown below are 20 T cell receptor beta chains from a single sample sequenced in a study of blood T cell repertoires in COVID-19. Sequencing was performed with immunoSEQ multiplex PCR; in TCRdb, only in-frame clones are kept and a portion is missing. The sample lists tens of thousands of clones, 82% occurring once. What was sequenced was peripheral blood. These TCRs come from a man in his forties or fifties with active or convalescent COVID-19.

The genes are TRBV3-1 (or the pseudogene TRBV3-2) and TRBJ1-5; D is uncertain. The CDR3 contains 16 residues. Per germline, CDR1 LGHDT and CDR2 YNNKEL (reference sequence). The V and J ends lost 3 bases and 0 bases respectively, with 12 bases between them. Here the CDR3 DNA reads TGTGCCAGCAGCCAGGCGGGGATAGGTAGCAATCAGCCCCAGCATTTT. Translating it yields CASSQAGIGSNQPQHF.

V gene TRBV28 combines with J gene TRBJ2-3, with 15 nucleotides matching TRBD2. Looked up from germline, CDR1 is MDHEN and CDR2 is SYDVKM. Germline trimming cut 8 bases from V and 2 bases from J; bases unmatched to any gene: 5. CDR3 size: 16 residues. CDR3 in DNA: TGTGCCAGCGGGACTAGCGGGGGGTTAGACACAGATACGCAGTATTTT. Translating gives CASGTSGGLDTDTQYF.

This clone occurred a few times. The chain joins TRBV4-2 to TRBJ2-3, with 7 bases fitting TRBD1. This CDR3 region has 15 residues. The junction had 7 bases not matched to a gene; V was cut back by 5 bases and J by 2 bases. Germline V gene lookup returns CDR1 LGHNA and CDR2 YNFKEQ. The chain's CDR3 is CASSERGQSTDTQYF. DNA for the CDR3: TGTGCCAGCAGCGAAAGGGGACAGTCCACAGATACGCAGTATTTT.

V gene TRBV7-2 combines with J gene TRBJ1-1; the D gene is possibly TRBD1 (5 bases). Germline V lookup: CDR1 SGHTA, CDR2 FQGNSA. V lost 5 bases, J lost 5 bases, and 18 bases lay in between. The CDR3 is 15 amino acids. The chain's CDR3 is CASSPPNRGDTEAFF. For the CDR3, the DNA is TGTGCCAGCAGCCCCCCCAACCGGGGGGATACTGAAGCTTTCTTT.

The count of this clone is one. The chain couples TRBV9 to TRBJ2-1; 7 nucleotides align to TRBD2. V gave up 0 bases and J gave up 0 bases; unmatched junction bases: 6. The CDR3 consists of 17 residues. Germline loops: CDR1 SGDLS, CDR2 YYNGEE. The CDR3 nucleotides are TGTGCCAGCAGCGTAGCTTGGCGGGGGAGCTCCTACAATGAGCAGTTCTTC. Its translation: CASSVAWRGSSYNEQFF.

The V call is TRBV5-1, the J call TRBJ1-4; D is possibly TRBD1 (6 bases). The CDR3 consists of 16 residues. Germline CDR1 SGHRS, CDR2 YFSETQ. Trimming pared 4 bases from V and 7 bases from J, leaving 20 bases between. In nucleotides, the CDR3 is TGCGCCAGCAGCGCTTCCCCTTCAGGGGATGCTGAAAAACTGTTTTTT. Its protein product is CASSASPSGDAEKLFF.

The CDR3 nucleotides read TGTGCCAGCAGCTCCGACCGCCGGAGAGCCCAGTACTTC. This codes for CASSSDRRRAQYF. This chain links TRBV5-8 with TRBJ2-5, with D hard to call. CDR1 is SGHTS and CDR2 is YDEGEE in the germline V gene. Trimming took off 3 bases at V and 9 bases at J, with 15 bases between the two ends. The CDR3 consists of 13 residues. Full variable domain (rest looked up from reference TRBV5-8 and TRBJ2-5): EAGVTQSPTHLIKTRGQQATLRCSPISGHTSVYWYQQALGLGLQFLLWYDEGEERNRGNFPPRFSGRQFPNYSSELNVNALELEDSALYLCASSSDRRRAQYFGPGTRLLVL.

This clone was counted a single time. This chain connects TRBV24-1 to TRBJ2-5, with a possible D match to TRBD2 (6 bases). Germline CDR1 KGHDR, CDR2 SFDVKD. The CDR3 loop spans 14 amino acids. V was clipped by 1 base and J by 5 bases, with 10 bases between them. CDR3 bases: TGTGCCACCAGTGATTTTTTAGGAGGGGAGACCCAGTACTTC. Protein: CATSDFLGGETQYF.

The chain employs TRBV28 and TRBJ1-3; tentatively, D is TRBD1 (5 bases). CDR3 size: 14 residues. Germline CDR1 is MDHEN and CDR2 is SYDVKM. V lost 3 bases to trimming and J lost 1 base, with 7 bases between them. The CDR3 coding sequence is TGTGCCAGCAGTTTGGGGCAGTCTGGAAACACCATATATTTT. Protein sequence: CASSLGQSGNTIYF.

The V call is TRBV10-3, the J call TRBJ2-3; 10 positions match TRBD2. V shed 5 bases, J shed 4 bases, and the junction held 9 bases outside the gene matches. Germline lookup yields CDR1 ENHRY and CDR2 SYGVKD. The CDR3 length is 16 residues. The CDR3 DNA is TGTGCCATCAGTTCCGGGACTAGCGTTTTCCCAGATACGCAGTATTTT. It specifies CAISSGTSVFPDTQYF.

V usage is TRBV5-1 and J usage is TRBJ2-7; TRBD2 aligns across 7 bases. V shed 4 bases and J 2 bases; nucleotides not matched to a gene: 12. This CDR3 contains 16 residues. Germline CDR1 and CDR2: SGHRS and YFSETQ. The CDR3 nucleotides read TGCGCCAGCAGCCCCCGCGGTAGCGGGCGAACCTACGAGCAGTACGTC. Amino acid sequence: CASSPRGSGRTYEQYV.

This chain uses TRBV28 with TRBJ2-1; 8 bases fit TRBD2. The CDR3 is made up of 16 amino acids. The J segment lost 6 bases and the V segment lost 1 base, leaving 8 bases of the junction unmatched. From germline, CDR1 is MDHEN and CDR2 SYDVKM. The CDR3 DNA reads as TGTGCCAGCAGTTTATTAGTCAGCGGGGGAGCCAATGAGCAGTTCTTC. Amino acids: CASSLLVSGGANEQFF.

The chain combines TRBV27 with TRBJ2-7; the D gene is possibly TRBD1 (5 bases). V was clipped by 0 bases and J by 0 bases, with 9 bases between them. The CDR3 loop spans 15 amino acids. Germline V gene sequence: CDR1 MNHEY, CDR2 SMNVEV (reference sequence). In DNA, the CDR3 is TGTGCCAGCAGTTTATCTAGGGGTAACTCCTACGAGCAGTACTTC. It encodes CASSLSRGNSYEQYF.

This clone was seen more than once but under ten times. CDR3 in DNA: TGTGCCAGCAGAGAACAGGGGGAGGAGACCCAGTACTTC. It specifies CASREQGEETQYF. This rearrangement joins TRBV27 to TRBJ2-5; 8 positions match TRBD1. The CDR3 extends over 13 amino acids. Germline assignment: CDR1 MNHEY and CDR2 SMNVEV (reference sequence). Trimming at V came to 6 bases and at J to 5 bases, leaving 5 bases not matched to a gene.

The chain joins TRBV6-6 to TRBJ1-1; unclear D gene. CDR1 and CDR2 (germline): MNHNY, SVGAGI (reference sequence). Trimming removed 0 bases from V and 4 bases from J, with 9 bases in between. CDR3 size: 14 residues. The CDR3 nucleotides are TGTGCCAGCAGTTACTCGGAGCTGGGCACTGAAGCTTTCTTT. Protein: CASSYSELGTEAFF.

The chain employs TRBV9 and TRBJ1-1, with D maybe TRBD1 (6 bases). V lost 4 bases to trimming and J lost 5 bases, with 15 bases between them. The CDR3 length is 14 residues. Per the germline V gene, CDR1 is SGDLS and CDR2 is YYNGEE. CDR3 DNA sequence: TGTGCCAGCAGCCCGACAGGCCAGAAGACTGAAGCTTTCTTT. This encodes CASSPTGQKTEAFF.

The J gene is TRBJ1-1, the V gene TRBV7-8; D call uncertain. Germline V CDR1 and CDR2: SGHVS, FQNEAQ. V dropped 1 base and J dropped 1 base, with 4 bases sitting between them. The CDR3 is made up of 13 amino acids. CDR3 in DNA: TGTGCCAGCAGCTTAGATCAGAACACTGAAGCTTTCTTT. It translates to CASSLDQNTEAFF.

CDR3 in amino acids: CASSPPPGDGYTF. The CDR3 nucleotides are TGTGCCAGCAGCCCACCTCCGGGGGATGGCTACACCTTC. The chain combines TRBV7-2 with TRBJ1-2, with D possibly matching TRBD1 (5 bases). CDR1 is SGHTA, CDR2 FQGNSA, per germline. V lost 5 bases and J 6 bases, leaving 13 bases between the germline ends. The CDR3 runs 13 residues.

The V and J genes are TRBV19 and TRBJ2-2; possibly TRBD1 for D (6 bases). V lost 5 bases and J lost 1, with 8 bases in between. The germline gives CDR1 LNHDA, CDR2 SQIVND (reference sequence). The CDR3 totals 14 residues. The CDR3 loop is CASSQGLNTGELFF. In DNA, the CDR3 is TGTGCCAGTAGTCAGGGGTTGAACACCGGGGAGCTGTTTTTT.

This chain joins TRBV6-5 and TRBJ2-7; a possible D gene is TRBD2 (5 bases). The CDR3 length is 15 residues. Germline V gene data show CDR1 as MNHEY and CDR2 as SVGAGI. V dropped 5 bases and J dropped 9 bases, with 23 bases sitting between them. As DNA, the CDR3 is TGTGCCAGCAGTCGCGGGCAAAACTCCTACGAAGGGCAGTACTTC. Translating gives CASSRGQNSYEGQYF.